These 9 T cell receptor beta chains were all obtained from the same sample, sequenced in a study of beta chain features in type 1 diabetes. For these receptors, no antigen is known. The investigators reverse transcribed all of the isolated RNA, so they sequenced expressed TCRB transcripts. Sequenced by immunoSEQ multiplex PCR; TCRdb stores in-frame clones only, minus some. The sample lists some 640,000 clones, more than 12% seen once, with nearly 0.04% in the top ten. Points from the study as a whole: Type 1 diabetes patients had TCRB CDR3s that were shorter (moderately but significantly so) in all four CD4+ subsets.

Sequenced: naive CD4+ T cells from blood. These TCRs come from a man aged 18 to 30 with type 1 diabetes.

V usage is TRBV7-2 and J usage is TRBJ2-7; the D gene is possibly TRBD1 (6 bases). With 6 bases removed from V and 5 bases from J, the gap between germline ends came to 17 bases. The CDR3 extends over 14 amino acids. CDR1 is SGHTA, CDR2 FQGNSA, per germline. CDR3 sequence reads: CASRDMAGVNEQYF. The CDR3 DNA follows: TGTGCCAGCAGAGATATGGCAGGGGTGAACGAGCAGTACTTC. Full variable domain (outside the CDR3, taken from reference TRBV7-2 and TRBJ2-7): GAGVSQSPSNKVTEKGKDVELRCDPISGHTALYWYRQSLGQGLEFLIYFQGNSAPDKSGLPSDRFSAERTGGSVSTLTIQRTQQEDSAVYLCASRDMAGVNEQYFGPGTRLTVT.

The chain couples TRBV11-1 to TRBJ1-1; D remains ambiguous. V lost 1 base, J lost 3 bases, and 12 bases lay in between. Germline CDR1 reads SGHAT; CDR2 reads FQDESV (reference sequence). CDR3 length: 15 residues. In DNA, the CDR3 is TGTGCCAGCAGCTTAGGTGGCAGTCTTTACACTGAAGCTTTCTTT. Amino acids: CASSLGGSLYTEAFF.

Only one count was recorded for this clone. Here the CDR3 DNA reads TGTGCCTGGAGTTGGGGACAGGGGCCCAATGAGCAGTTCTTC. Residues: CAWSWGQGPNEQFF. V and J are TRBV30 and TRBJ2-1; 10 bases match TRBD1. V was pared by 2 bases and J by 6 bases, with 4 bases of the junction left unmatched. There are 14 residues in the CDR3. CDR1 is GTSNPN, CDR2 SVGIG, per germline (reference sequence).

The CDR3 loop is CASSVGASRTGELFF. The CDR3, as DNA: TGTGCCAGCAGCGTAGGAGCTAGTAGGACCGGGGAGCTGTTTTTT. The rearrangement joins TRBV9 to TRBJ2-2, with unresolved D. The CDR3 has 15 residues. The germline V gene has CDR1 SGDLS and CDR2 YYNGEE. The ends were cut back, 0 bases at V and 5 bases at J, with 11 bases in the middle.

The CDR3 here is CAHTTGSLRAFF. CDR3 nucleotide sequence: TGTGCCCACACGACAGGGTCGTTGCGAGCTTTCTTT. This chain uses TRBV28 with TRBJ1-1; 7 nucleotides agree with TRBD1. V trimming: 11 bases; J trimming: 10 bases; junction bases outside the gene matches: 13. Germline loops: CDR1 MDHEN, CDR2 SYDVKM. The CDR3 contains 12 residues.

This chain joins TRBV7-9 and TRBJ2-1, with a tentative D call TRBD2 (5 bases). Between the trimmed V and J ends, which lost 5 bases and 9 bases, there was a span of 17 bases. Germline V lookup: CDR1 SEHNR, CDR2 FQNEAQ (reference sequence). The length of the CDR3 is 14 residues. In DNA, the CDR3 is TGTGCCAGCAGCCTGGGGAGCGGATTGGGTGAGCAGTTCTTC. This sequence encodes CASSLGSGLGEQFF.

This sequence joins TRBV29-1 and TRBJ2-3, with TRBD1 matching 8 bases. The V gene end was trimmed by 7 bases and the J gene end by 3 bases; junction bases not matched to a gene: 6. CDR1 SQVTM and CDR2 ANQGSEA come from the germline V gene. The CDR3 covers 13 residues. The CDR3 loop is CSGIRGRTDTQYF. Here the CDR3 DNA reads TGCAGCGGGATCAGGGGGCGGACAGATACGCAGTATTTT.

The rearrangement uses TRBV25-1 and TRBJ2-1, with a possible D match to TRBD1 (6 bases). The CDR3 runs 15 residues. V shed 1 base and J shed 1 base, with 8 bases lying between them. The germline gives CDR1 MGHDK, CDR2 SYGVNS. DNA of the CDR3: TGTGCCAGCAGTGAATTAGGGGGATCCTACAATGAGCAGTTCTTC. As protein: CASSELGGSYNEQFF.

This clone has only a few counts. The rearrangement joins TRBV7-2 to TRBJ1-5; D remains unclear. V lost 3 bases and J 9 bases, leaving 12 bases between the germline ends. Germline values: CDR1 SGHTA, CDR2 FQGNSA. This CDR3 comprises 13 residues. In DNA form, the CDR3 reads TGTGCCAGCAGCTTTACCCAGTTGGGGCCCCAGCATTTT. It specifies CASSFTQLGPQHF. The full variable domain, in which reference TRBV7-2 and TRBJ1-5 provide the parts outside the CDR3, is GAGVSQSPSNKVTEKGKDVELRCDPISGHTALYWYRQSLGQGLEFLIYFQGNSAPDKSGLPSDRFSAERTGGSVSTLTIQRTQQEDSAVYLCASSFTQLGPQHFGDGTRLSIL.